This TCR beta chain derives from a study of blood T cell repertoires in COVID-19. The germline V gene has CDR1 SGHRS and CDR2 YFSETQ. The CDR3 totals 15 residues. Trimming removed 0 bases at V and 7 bases at J, with 17 bases between. Libraries were prepared by immunoSEQ multiplex PCR; TCRdb keeps only in-frame clonotypes and omits some of them. The data hold about 33,000 clones, with 70% to 90% observed a single time. The chain links TRBV5-1 to TRBJ2-7; tentatively, D is TRBD2 (7 bases). This clonotype originated in a man older than 75 with active COVID-19. The sample consisted of peripheral blood. Written as DNA, the CDR3 is TGCGCCAGCAGCTTGGCGGGGAGCAGGGGAGGGGAGCAGTACTTC. Residues: CASSLAGSRGGEQYF.